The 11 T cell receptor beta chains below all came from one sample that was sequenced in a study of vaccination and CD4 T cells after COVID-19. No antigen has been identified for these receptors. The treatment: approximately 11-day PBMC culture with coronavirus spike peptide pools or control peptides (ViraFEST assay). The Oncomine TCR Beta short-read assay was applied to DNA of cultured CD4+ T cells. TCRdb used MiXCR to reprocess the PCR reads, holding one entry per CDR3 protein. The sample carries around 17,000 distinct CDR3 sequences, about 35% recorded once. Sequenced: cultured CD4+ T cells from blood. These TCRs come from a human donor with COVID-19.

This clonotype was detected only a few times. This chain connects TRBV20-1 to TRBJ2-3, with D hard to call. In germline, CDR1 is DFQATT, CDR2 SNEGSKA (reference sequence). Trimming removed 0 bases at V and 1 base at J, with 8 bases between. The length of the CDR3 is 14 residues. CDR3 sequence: CSARDPWGTDTQYF. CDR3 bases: TGCAGTGCTAGAGATCCGTGGGGCACAGATACGCAGTATTTT.

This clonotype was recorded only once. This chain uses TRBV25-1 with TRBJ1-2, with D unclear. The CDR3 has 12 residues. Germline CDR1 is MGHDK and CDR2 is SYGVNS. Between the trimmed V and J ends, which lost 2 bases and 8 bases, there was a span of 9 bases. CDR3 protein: CASSEAPGGYTF. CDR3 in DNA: TGTGCCAGCAGTGAAGCCCCGGGGGGCTACACCTTC.

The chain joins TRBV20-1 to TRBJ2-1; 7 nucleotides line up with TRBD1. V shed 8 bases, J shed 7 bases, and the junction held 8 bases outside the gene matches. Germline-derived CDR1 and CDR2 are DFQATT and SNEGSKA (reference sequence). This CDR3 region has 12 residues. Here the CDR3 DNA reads TGCAGTTCTACTACACAGGGGAATGAGCAGTTCTTC. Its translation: CSSTTQGNEQFF.

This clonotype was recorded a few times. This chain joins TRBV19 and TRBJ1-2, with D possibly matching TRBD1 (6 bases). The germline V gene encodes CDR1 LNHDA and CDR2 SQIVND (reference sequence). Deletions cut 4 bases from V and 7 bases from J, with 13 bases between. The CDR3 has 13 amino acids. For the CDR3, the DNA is TGTGCCAGTAGTAACCGGGGGCCAGTTGGCTACACCTTC. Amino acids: CASSNRGPVGYTF.

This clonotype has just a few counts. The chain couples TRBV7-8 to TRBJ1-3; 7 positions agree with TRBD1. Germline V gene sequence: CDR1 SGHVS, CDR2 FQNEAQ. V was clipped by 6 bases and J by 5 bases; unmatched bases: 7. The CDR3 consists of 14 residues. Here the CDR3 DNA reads TGTGCCAGCAGAGAACAGGGGTCAAGAAACACCATATATTTT. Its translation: CASREQGSRNTIYF.

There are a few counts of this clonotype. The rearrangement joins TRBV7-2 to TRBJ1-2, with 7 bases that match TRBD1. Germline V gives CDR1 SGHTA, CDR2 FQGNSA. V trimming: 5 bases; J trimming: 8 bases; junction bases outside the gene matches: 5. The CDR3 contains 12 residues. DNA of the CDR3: TGTGCCAGCAGCCTAGGGACAGTCGGCTACACCTTC. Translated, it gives CASSLGTVGYTF.

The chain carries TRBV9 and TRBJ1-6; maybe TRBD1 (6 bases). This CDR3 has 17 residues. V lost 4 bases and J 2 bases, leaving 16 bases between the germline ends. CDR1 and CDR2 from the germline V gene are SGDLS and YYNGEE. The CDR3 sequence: CASSKEGRGPYNSPLHF. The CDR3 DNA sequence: TGTGCCAGCAGCAAAGAGGGCAGGGGTCCCTATAATTCACCCCTCCACTTT.

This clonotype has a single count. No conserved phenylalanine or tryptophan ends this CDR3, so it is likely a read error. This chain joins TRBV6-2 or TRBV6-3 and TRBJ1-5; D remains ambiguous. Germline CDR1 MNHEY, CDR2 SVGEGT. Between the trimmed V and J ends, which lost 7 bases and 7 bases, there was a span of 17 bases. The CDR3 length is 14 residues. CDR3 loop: CASTLSSLFQPQHV. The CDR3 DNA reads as TGTGCCAGCACCCTATCGAGTCTTTTCCAGCCCCAGCATGTT.

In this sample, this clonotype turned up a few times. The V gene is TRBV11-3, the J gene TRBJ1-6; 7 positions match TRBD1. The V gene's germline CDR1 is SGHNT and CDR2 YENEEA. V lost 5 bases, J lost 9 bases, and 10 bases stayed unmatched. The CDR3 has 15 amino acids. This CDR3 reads CASSANRGEVSPLHF. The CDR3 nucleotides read TGTGCCAGCAGCGCAAACAGGGGAGAGGTTTCACCCCTCCACTTT.

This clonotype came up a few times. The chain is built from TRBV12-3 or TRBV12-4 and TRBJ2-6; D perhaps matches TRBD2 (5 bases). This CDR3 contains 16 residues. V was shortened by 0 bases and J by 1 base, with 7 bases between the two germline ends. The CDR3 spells CASSLASGSGANVLTF. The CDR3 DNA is TGTGCCAGCAGTTTAGCGAGCGGATCTGGGGCCAACGTCCTGACTTTC.

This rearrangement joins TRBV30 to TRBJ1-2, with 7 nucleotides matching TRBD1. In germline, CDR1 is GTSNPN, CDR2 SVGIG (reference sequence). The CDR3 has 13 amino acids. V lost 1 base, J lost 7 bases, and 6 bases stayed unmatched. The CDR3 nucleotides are TGTGCCTGGAGTGGCACAGGGGCAGGTGGCTACACCTTC. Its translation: CAWSGTGAGGYTF.